This record looks at one TCR beta chain sequence and its context. Its specificity is not known. This entry belongs to a study of CD8 T cells in ankylosing spondylitis. A single record per CDR3 protein comes from TCRdb applying MiXCR to the 5' RACE reads. The sample contains approximately 400,000 distinct CDR3 sequences, approximately 17% of which appear only once. The CDR3 sequence is 16 residues long. V trimming: 6 bases; J trimming: 1 base; junction bases outside the gene matches: 4. Findings and limits, study-wide: Past research had described some motif variants in reactive arthritis synovial fluid and blood. The study looked at matched synovial fluid samples from ankylosing spondylitis patients. Disease-linked clones were reported to be significantly enriched there. Characteristic of ankylosing spondylitis blood, it appeared, was a TCR beta motif comprising roughly eight highly homologous variants.

This TCR came from a male donor with ankylosing spondylitis. This chain uses TRBV12-3 or TRBV12-4 with TRBJ2-6; 9 nucleotides match TRBD1. Sequenced: blood, either unsorted or a sorted T cell fraction (not recorded which). CDR3: CASSRDRASGANVLTF. The CDR3 bases are TGTGCCAGCAGCCGGGACAGGGCTTCTGGGGCCAACGTCCTGACTTTC.